The clone carrying this T cell receptor (beta chain) was seen a handful of times. Its specificity is not known. TCRdb reanalysed the RT-PCR reads using MiXCR and keeps one entry per CDR3 protein. In the table there are about 650,000 distinct CDR3 sequences, around 16% of which are singletons. This CDR3 spans 19 amino acids. Trimming left V 3 bases short and J 3 bases short, with 24 bases between. Per germline, CDR1 MDHEN and CDR2 SYDVKM. This entry comes from a study of response to subunit inactivated influenza vaccine. Study outcomes and limitations: Few additional T cells are recruited per seasonal influenza vaccination, authors suggested.

This sequence originates from a man in his fifties who received an inactivated influenza vaccine. The chain has TRBV28 and TRBJ1-3, with D tentatively TRBD1 (5 bases). The material was PBMCs from blood, obtained 12 days after vaccination. The CDR3 reads CASSFYFSGAGKFGNTIYF. The CDR3 bases are TGTGCCAGCAGTTTTTACTTCAGTGGGGCAGGGAAATTTGGAAACACCATATATTTT. Together with reference TRBV28 and TRBJ1-3, the CDR3 gives the full variable domain: DVKVTQSSRYLVKRTGEKVFLECVQDMDHENMFWYRQDPGLGLRLIYFSYDVKMKEKGDIPEGYSVSREKKERFSLILESASTNQTSMYLCASSFYFSGAGKFGNTIYFGEGSWLTVV.